This T cell receptor beta chain was recovered during a study of response to subunit inactivated influenza vaccine listed by TCRdb under 2018. As for the study more broadly: Deep quantitative profiling of the T cell receptor repertoire was used in the study to follow responses to a trivalent subunit inactivated influenza vaccine. Broader findings and caveats from the paper: According to the authors, only a limited number of new T cells may be recruited by each seasonal influenza vaccination.

The germline V gene (reference sequence) supplies CDR1 MNHNY and CDR2 SVGAGI. Trimming costs V 7 bases and J 5 bases, and their ends lie 12 bases apart. CDR3 length: 13 amino acids, cysteine to phenylalanine. Kept here is only the CDR3 DNA, which spans 39 bases and is read in frame from base 1. This clonotype was counted a few times. No cognate antigen has been identified for it. No per-base quality is available; no much larger clone lies one base away. Receptor libraries were prepared by RT-PCR. Sequencing relied on an Illumina HiSeq 2500. Using fastp trimming at Q25 and MiXCR clonotype assembly, TCRdb reanalyzed the public sequencing data and kept in-frame beta chains. Here each entry gathers all rows of one CDR3 protein and keeps the most common genes and DNA. Within this sample are around 500,000 distinct CDR3 sequences, with approximately 11% of them counted one time only. The ten largest clones capture more than 10% of the sample.

The sample's time point label is to be understood as: 45 days after influenza vaccine administration. Recombination connected TRBV6-6 to TRBJ1-5, and perhaps TRBD1 as D gene, on 6 matching bases. This sequence was found in a man aged 45-65 years who received an inactivated influenza vaccine. Donor details come from another sample of the same person, matched by shared clones. Sequenced here: PBMCs from blood, sampled more than 35 days after vaccination. The CDR3 here reads CASTQGSYQPQHF. The bases are TGTGCCAGCACACAGGGTTCTTATCAGCCCCAGCATTTT.